The entry below gives a single T cell receptor beta chain sequence along with its context. These data belong to a study of shared clonotypes between healthy human individuals. Whole-study context: Three plates were used per donor for CD4 naive, three for CD4 memory, two for CD8 naive and one for CD8 memory.

Each subset's genomic DNA was shared equally among a number of immunoSEQ plates. Sorted-subset replicate PCR reactions contained roughly 190 ng DNA, corresponding to approximately 30,000 T cell genomes. TCRdb keeps only in-frame clones here, not all; method: immunoSEQ multiplex PCR. Of about 2.3 million clones detected, approximately 95% appear once; the ten largest clones hold about 0.39%. The source material was naive CD4+ T cells from PBMCs. Subset in this sample: CD45RA+ positively selected. The sequence came from a man aged 18 to 30 in good health. Some clones in this sample may be carry-over from other donors' samples.

CDR3 DNA: TGTGCCAGCAGTTTAGGGGGGCAGGGGGCGCGGAAGAACTATGGCTACACCTTC. Its translation is CASSLGGQGARKNYGYTF. The chain recombines TRBV28 with TRBJ1-2; 8 nucleotides line up with TRBD1. The V and J ends lost 2 bases and 2 bases, in that order; junction bases with no gene match: 13. Looked up from germline, CDR1 is MDHEN and CDR2 is SYDVKM. The CDR3 length is 18 residues.